The source of this T cell receptor (beta chain) is a study of cytomegalovirus exposure and HLA in healthy donors. The study, taken as a whole, reports: Associated with cytomegalovirus, according to the listing, were 164 TCR beta chains. With DRB1 most and HLA-C fewest, TCR association rates differed between HLA loci in a later analysis.

To note about this clone: Its cognate antigen is unknown.

In the PCR, 60 Vbeta and 13 Jbeta primers were used. Method: immunoSEQ multiplex PCR; TCRdb's copy keeps in-frame clones and lacks some. The sample records some 70,000 clones, around four fifths being singletons. Sequencing used PBMCs. This receptor was taken from a male donor in good health and CMV-seropositive.

The CDR3 coding sequence is TGTGCCAGCAGCGTAGGTGACAGCGCCTACGAGCAGTACTTC. It encodes CASSVGDSAYEQYF. The chain couples TRBV9 to TRBJ2-7; TRBD1 might be the D (5 bases). Germline CDR1 SGDLS, CDR2 YYNGEE. The V and J ends lost 0 bases and 2 bases respectively, with 9 bases between them. This CDR3 has 14 amino acids.